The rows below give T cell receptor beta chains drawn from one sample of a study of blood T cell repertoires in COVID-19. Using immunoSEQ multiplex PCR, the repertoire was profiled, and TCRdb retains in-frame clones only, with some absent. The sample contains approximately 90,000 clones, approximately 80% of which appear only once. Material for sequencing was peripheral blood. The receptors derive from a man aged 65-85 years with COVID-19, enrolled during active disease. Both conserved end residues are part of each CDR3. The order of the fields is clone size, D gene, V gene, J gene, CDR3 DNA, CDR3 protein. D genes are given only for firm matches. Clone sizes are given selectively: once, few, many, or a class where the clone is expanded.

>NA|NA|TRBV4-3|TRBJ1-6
TGCGCCAGCAGCCCCGCGGCAGCAAACAATAATTCACCCCTCCACTTT
CASSPAAANNNSPLHF
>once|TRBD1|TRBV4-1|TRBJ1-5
TGCGCCAGCAGCCAAGGACAGGGTCCCAATCAGCCCCAGCATTTT
CASSQGQGPNQPQHF
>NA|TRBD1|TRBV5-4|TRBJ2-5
TGTGCCAGCAGCTATTTCACAGGGGGCGGAGAGACCCAGTACTTC
CASSYFTGGGETQYF
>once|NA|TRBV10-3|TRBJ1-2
TGTGCCATCAGTGAGTCCCGCCAGGTCTATGGCTACACCTTC
CAISESRQVYGYTF
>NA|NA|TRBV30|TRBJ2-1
TGTGCCTGGAATAGGGGGAGCCACAATGAGCAGTTCTTC
CAWNRGSHNEQFF
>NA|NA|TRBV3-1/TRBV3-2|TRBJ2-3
TGTGCCAGCACTGCCACTATGTGGGGGCCTGGGGATACGCAGTATTTT
CASTATMWGPGDTQYF
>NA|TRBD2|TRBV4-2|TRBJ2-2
TGTGCCAGCAGCCTCCTAGCGGGGGGGAACACCGGGGAGCTGTTTTTT
CASSLLAGGNTGELFF
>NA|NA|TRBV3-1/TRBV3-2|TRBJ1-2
TGTGCCAGCAGCCAAGGGGAGGGCTATGGCTACACCTTC
CASSQGEGYGYTF
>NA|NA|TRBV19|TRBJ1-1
TGTGCCAGTAGTATAGGCGGGGCTGGGACTGAAGCTTTCTTT
CASSIGGAGTEAFF
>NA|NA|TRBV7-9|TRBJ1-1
TGTGCCAGCAGCTCTTCGACAGTGAACACTGAAGCTTTCTTT
CASSSSTVNTEAFF
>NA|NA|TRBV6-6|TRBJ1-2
TGTGCCAGCAGTCCCGAGGCAAACTATGGCTACACCTTC
CASSPEANYGYTF
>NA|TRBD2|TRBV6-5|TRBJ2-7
TGTGCCAGCAGTTACGAGCGGGGGGAATCCTACGAGCAGTACTTC
CASSYERGESYEQYF
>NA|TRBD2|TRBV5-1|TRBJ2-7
TGCGCCAGCAGCTTGGGACTAGCGGACTACGAGCAGTACTTC
CASSLGLADYEQYF
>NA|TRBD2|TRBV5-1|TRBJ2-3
TGCGCCAGCACCACCGGGACTAGCCTCACAGATACGCAGTATTTT
CASTTGTSLTDTQYF
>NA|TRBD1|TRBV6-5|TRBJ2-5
TGTGCCAGCAGTTGGACAGGGGGGGAAGAGACCCAGTACTTC
CASSWTGGEETQYF
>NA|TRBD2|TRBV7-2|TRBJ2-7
TGTGCCAGCAGCACCTGGGGGGCTAGCGGGGTGAGCTCCTACGAGCAGTACTTC
CASSTWGASGVSSYEQYF
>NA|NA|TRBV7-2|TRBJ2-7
TGTGCCAGCAGCTCATCACCAGGCCCCTACGAGCAGTACTTC
CASSSSPGPYEQYF
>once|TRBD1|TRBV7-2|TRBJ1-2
TGTGCCAGCAGCTTAGGGGACAGAGCTAACTATGGCTACACCTTC
CASSLGDRANYGYTF
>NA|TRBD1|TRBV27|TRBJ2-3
TGTGCCAGCAGTTTAAGCAGGGGGCATCGCACAGATACGCAGTATTTT
CASSLSRGHRTDTQYF
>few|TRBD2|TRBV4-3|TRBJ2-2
TGCGCCAGCAGCTCAGATACTAGCGGGGGGGCCGTCACCGGGGAGCTGTTTTTT
CASSSDTSGGAVTGELFF
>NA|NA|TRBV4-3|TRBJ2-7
TGCGCCAGCAGCCAAGGTGGTCAGGGGATCGAGCAGTACTTC
CASSQGGQGIEQYF
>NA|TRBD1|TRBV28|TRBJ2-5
TGTGCCAGCAGTCGACAGGGACAAGAGACCCAGTACTTC
CASSRQGQETQYF
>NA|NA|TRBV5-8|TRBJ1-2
TGTGCCAGCAGCTTGGCCCAGGCTAACTATGGCTACACCTTC
CASSLAQANYGYTF
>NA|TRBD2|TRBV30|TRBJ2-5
TGTGCCTTCGGCCCGGGGGGTTCTCAAGAGACCCAGTACTTC
CAFGPGGSQETQYF
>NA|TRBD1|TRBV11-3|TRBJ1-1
TGTGCCAGCAGCCGAGTGGGACAGCCGAACACTGAAGCTTTCTTT
CASSRVGQPNTEAFF
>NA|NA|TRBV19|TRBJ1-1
TGTGCCAGTCTTGCAGGGAGGAATTCTGAAGCTTTCTTT
CASLAGRNSEAFF
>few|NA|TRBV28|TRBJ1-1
TGTGCCAGCAGTTTGTCCAGGGGAGAAACTGAAGCTTTCTTT
CASSLSRGETEAFF
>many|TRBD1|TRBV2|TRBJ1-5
TGTGCCAGCAGGCCTGGGACAGGGGCGAACAATCAGCCCCAGCATTTT
CASRPGTGANNQPQHF
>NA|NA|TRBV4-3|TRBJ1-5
TGCGCCAGCAGCCAAGAGGCAGTTAGCAATCAGCCCCAGCATTTT
CASSQEAVSNQPQHF
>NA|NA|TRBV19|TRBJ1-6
TGTGCCAGTAGTATCCTAAATTCACCCCTCCACTTT
CASSILNSPLHF
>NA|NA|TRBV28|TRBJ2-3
TGTGCCAGCTGTGTGTACGACTCCCCTTACACAGATACGCAGTATTTT
CASCVYDSPYTDTQYF
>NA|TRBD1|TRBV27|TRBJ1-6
TGTGCCAGCAGTCTAGGACAGGGTAATTCACCCCTCCACTTT
CASSLGQGNSPLHF
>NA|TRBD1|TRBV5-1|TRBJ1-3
TGCGCCAGCAGCCCCCGCGCCGGGACAGGGGGCACCTCTGGAAACACCATATATTTT
CASSPRAGTGGTSGNTIYF
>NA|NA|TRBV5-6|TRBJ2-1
TGTGCCAGCAGACCTAGGGGGAATGAGCAGTTCTTC
CASRPRGNEQFF
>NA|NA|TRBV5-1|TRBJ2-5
TGCGCCAGCAACTTCGGGACTCCACAAGAGACCCAGTACTTC
CASNFGTPQETQYF
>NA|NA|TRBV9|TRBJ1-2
TGTGCCAGCAGCGTAGGGGGAGTTACTAACTATGGCTACACCTTC
CASSVGGVTNYGYTF
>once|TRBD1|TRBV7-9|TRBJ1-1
TGTGCCAGCAGCTCTGACAGGGAGTACACTGAAGCTTTCTTT
CASSSDREYTEAFF
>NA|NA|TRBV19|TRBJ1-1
TGTGCCAGTAGTACACCCGGACAGTCTGAAGCTTTCTTT
CASSTPGQSEAFF
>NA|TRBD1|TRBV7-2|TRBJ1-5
TGTGCCAGCAGCGCGTTAGGGACAGGCAGAATAAGTCAGCCCCAGCATTTT
CASSALGTGRISQPQHF